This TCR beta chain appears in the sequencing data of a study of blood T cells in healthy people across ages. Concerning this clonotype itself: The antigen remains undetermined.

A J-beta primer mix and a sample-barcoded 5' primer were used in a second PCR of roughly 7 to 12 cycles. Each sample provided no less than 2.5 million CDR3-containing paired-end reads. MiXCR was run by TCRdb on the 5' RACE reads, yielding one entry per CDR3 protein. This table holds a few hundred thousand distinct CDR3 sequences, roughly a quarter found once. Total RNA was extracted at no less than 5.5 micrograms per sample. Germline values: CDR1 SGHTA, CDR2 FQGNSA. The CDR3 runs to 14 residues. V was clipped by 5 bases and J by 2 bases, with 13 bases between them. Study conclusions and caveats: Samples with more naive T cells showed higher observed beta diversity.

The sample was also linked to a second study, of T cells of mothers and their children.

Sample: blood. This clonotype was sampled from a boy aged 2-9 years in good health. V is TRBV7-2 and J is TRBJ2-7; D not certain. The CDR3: CASSARLDTYEQYF. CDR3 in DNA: TGTGCCAGCAGCGCGCGACTGGATACCTACGAGCAGTACTTC.